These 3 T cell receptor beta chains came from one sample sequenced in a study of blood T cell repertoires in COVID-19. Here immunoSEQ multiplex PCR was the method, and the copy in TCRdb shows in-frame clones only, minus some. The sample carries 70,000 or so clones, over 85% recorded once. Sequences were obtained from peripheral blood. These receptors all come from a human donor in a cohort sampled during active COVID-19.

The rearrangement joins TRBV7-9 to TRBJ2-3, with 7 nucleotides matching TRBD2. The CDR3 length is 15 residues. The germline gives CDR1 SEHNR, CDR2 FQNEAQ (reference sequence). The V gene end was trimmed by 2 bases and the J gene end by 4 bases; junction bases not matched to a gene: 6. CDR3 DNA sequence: TGTGCCAGCAGCTTAAGAGCGGGAAATGCAGATACGCAGTATTTT. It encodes CASSLRAGNADTQYF.

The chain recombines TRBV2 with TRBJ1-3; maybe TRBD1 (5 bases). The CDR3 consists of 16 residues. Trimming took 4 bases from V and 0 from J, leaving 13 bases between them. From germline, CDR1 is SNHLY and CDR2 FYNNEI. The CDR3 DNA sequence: TGTGCCAGCAGTGGAGGGAGGGGCCGCTCTGGAAACACCATATATTTT. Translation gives CASSGGRGRSGNTIYF.

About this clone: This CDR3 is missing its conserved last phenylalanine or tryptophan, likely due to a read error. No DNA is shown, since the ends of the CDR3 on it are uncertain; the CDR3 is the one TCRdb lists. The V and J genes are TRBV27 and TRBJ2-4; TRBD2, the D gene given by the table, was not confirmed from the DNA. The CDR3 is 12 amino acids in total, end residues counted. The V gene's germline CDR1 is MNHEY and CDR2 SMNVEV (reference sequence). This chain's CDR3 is CASSSSPGLAPI.